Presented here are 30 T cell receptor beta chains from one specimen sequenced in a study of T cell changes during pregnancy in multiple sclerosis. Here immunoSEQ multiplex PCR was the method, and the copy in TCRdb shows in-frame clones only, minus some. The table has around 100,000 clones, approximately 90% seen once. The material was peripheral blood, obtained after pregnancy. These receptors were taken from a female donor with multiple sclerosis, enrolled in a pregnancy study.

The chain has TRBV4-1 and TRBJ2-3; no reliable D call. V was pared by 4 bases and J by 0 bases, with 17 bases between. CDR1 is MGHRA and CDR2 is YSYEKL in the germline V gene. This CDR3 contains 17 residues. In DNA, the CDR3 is TGCGCCAGCAGCCTGGGCGTGAGTGGCCTAAGCACAGATACGCAGTATTTT. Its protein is CASSLGVSGLSTDTQYF.

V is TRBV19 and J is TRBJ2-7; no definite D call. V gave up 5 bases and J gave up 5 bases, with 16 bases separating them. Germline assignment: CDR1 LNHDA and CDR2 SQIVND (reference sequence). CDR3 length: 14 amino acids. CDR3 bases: TGTGCCAGTAGTCTTTCTCCTGTCGGAGACGAGCAGTACTTC. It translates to CASSLSPVGDEQYF.

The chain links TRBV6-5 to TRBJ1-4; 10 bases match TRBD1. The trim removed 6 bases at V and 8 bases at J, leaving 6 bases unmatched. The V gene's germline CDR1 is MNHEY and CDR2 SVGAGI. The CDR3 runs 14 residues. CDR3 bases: TGTGCCAGCAGCTGGACAGGGGGTCGGGAAAAACTGTTTTTT. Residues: CASSWTGGREKLFF.

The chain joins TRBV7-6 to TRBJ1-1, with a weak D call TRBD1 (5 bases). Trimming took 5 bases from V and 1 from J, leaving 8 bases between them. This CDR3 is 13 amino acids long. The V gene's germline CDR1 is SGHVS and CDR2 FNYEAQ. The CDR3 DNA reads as TGTGCCAGCAGCCGGGGGGGGAACACTGAAGCTTTCTTT. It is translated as CASSRGGNTEAFF. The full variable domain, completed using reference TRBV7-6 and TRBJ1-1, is GAGVSQSPRYKVTKRGQDVALRCDPISGHVSLYWYRQALGQGPEFLTYFNYEAQQDKSGLPNDRFSAERPEGSISTLTIQRTEQRDSAMYRCASSRGGNTEAFFGQGTRLTVV.

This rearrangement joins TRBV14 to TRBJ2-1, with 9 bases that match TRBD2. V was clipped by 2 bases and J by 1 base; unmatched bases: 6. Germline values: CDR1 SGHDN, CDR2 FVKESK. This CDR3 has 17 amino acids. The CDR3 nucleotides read TGTGCCAGCAGCCAAATGGGGGGACTAGCATCCTACAATGAGCAGTTCTTC. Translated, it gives CASSQMGGLASYNEQFF.

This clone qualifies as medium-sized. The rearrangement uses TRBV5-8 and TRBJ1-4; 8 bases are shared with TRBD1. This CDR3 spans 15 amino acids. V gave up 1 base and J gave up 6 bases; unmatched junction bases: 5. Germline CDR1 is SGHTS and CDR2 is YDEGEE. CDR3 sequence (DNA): TGTGCCAGCAGCTTGAGGGGACAGGCGGATGAAAAACTGTTTTTT. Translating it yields CASSLRGQADEKLFF. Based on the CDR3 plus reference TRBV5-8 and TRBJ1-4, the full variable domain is EAGVTQSPTHLIKTRGQQATLRCSPISGHTSVYWYQQALGLGLQFLLWYDEGEERNRGNFPPRFSGRQFPNYSSELNVNALELEDSALYLCASSLRGQADEKLFFGSGTQLSVL.

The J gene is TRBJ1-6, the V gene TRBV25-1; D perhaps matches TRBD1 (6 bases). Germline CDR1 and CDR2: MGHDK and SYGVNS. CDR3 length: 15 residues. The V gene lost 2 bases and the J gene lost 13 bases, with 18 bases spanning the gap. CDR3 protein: CASSEKGGWAGPLHF. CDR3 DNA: TGTGCCAGCAGTGAAAAAGGGGGTTGGGCCGGGCCCCTCCACTTT.

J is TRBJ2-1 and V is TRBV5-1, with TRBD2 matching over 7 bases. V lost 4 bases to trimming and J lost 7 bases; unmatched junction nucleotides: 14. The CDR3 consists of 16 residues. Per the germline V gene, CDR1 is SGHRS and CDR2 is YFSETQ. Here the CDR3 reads CASSKRPGVGGNEQFF. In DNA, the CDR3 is TGCGCCAGCAGCAAAAGGCCGGGGGTCGGGGGGAATGAGCAGTTCTTC.

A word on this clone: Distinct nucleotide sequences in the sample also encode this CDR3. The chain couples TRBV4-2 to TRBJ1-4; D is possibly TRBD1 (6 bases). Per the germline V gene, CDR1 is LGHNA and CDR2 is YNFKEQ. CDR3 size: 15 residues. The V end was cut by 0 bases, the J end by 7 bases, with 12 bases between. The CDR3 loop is CASSQDRGAFEKLFF. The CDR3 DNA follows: TGTGCCAGCAGCCAAGATCGGGGGGCCTTTGAAAAACTGTTTTTT.

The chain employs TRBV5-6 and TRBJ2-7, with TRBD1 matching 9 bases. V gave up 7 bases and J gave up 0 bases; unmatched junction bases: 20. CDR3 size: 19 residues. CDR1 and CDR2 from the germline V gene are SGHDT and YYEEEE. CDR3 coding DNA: TGTGCCAGCGGAGCCCGGCGGGACAGGGTAGGGTGGGGCTCCTACGAGCAGTACTTC. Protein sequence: CASGARRDRVGWGSYEQYF.

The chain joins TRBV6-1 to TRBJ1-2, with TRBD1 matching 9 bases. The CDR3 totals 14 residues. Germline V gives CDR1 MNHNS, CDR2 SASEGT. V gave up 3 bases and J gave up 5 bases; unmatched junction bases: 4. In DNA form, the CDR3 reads TGTGCCAGCAGTGAGGGACAGGGAGGGTATGGCTACACCTTC. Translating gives CASSEGQGGYGYTF.

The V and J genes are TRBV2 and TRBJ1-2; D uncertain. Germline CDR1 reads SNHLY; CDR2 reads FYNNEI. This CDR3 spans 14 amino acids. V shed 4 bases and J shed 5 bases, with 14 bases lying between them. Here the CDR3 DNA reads TGTGCCAGCAGTGGACTCGGAGGCCGGTATGGCTACACCTTC. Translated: CASSGLGGRYGYTF.

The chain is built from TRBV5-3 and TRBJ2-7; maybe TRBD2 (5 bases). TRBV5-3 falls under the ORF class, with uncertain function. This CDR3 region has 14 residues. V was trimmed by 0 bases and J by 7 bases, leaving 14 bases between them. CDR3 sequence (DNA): TGTGCCAGAAGCTTGGGTAAGGACTCGGGGGAGCAGTACTTC. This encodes CARSLGKDSGEQYF.

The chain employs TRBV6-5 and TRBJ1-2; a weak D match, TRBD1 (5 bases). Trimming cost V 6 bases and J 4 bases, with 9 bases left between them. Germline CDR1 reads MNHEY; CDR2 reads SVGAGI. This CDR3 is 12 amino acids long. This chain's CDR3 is CASRAGSYGYTF. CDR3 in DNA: TGTGCCAGCAGGGCAGGGTCCTATGGCTACACCTTC.

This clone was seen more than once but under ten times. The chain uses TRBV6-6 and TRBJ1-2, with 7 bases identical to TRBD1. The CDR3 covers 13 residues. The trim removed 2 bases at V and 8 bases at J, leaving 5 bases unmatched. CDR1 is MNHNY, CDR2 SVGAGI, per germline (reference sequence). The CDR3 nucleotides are TGTGCCAGCAGTTACACGACAGGGATCGGCTACACCTTC. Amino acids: CASSYTTGIGYTF.

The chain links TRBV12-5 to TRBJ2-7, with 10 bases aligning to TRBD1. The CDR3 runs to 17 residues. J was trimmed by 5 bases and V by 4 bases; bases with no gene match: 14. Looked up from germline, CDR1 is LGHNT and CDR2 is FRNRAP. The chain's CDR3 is CASGSPRDRGRLDEQYF. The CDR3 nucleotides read TGTGCTAGTGGTTCCCCCCGGGACAGGGGACGTCTAGACGAGCAGTACTTC.

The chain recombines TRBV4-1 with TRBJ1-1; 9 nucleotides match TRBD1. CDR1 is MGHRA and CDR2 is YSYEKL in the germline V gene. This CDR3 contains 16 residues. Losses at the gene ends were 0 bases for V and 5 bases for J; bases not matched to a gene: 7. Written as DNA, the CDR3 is TGCGCCAGCAGCCAAGATCCGGGACAGGGTGATACTGAAGCTTTCTTT. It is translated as CASSQDPGQGDTEAFF.

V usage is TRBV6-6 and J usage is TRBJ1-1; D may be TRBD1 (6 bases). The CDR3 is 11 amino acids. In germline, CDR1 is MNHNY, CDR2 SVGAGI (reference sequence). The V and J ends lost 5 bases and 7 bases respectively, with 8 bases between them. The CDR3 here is CASSRTVEAFF. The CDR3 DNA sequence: TGTGCCAGCAGTCGGACAGTTGAAGCTTTCTTT.

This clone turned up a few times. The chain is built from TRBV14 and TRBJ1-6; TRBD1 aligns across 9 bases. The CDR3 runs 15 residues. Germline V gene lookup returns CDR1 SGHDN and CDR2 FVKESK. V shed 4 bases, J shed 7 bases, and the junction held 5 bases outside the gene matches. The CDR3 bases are TGTGCCAGCAGCCGACGGACAGGGGTCAATTCACCCCTCCACTTT. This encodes CASSRRTGVNSPLHF. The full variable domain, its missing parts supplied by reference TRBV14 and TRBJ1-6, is EAGVTQFPSHSVIEKGQTVTLRCDPISGHDNLYWYRRVMGKEIKFLLHFVKESKQDESGMPNNRFLAERTGGTYSTLKVQPAELEDSGVYFCASSRRTGVNSPLHFGNGTRLTVT.

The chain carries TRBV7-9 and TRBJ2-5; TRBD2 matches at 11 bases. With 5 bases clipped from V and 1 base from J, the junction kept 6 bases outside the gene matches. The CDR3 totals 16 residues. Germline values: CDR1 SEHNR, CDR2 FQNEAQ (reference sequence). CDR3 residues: CASSRPTSGVQETQYF. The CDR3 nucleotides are TGTGCCAGCAGCCGCCCGACTAGCGGGGTCCAAGAGACCCAGTACTTC.

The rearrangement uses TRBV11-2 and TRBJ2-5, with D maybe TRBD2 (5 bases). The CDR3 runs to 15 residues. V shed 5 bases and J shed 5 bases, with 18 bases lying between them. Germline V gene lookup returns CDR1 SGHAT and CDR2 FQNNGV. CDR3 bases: TGTGCCAGCAGCCCCGCGTACGGATCGGGGGAGACCCAGTACTTC. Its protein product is CASSPAYGSGETQYF. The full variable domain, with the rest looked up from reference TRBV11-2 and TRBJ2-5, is EAGVAQSPRYKIIEKRQSVAFWCNPISGHATLYWYQQILGQGPKLLIQFQNNGVVDDSQLPKDRFSAERLKGVDSTLKIQPAKLEDSAVYLCASSPAYGSGETQYFGPGTRLLVL.

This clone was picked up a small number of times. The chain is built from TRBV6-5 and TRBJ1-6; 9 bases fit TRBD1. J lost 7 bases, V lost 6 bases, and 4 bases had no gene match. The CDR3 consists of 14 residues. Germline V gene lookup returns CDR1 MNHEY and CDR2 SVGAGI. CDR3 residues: CASREDRGNSPLHF. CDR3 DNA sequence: TGTGCCAGCAGGGAGGACAGGGGAAATTCACCCCTCCACTTT.

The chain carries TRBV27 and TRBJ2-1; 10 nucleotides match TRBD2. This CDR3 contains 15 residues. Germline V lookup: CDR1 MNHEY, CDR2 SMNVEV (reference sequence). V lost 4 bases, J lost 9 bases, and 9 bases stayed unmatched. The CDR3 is CASSYSGGATLEQFF. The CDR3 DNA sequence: TGTGCCAGCAGTTACAGCGGGGGGGCCACACTTGAGCAGTTCTTC.

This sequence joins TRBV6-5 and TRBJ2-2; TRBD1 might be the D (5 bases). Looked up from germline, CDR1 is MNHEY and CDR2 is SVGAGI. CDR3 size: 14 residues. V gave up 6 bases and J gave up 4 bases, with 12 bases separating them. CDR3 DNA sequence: TGTGCCAGCAGAGAAGACAGTAGCACCGGGGAGCTGTTTTTT. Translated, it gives CASREDSSTGELFF.

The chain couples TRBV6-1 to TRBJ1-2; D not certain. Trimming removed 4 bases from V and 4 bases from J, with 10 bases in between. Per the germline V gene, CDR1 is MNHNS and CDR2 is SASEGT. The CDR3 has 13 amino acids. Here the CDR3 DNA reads TGTGCCAGCAGTGCGACTAGTGGCTATGGCTACACCTTC. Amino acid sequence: CASSATSGYGYTF.

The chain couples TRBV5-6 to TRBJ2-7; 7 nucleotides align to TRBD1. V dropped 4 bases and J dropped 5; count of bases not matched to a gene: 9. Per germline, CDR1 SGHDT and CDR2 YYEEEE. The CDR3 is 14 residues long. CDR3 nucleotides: TGTGCCAGCAGCCAGGGACAGTCTCTCCACGAGCAGTACTTC. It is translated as CASSQGQSLHEQYF.

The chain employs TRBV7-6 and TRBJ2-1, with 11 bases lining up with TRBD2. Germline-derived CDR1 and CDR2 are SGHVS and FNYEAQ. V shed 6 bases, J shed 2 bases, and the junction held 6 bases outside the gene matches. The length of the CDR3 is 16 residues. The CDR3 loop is CASSRLAGIPYNEQFF. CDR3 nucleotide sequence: TGTGCCAGCAGTCGACTAGCGGGGATCCCCTACAATGAGCAGTTCTTC.

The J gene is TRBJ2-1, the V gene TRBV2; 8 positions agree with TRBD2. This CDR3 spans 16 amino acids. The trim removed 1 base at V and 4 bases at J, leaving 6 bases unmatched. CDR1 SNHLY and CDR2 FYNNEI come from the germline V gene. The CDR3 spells CASSEEGLGTYNEQFF. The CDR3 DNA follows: TGTGCCAGCAGTGAAGAGGGACTAGGAACTTACAATGAGCAGTTCTTC.

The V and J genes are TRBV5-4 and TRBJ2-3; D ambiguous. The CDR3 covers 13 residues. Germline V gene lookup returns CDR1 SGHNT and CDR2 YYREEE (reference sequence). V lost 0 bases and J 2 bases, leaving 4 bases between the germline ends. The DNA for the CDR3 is TGTGCCAGCAGCTTGGACTCCACAGATACGCAGTATTTT. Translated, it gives CASSLDSTDTQYF.

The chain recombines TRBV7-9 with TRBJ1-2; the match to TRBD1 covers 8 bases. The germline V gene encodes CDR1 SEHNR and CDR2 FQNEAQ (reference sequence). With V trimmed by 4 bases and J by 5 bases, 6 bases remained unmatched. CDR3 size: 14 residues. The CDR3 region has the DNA TGTGCCAGCAGCTCTACAGGGGGTTTTTATGGCTACACCTTC. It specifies CASSSTGGFYGYTF.